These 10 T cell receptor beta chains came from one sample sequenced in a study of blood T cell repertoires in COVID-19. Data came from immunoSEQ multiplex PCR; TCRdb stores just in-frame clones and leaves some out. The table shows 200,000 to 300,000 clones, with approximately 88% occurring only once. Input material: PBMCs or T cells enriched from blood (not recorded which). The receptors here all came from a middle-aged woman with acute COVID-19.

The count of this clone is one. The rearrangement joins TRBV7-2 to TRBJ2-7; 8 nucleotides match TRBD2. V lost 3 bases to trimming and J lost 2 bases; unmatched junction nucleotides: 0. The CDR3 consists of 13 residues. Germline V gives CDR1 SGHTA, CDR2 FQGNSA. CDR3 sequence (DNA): TGTGCCAGCAGCTTTAGCGGGACCTACGAGCAGTACTTC. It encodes CASSFSGTYEQYF.

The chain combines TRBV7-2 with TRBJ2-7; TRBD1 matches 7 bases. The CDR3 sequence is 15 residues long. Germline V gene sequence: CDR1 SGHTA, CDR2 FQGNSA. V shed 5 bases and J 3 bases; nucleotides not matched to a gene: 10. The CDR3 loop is CASSILTGLNYEQYF. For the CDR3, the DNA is TGTGCCAGCAGCATACTGACAGGGTTAAACTACGAGCAGTACTTC. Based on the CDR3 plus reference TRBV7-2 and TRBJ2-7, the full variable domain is GAGVSQSPSNKVTEKGKDVELRCDPISGHTALYWYRQSLGQGLEFLIYFQGNSAPDKSGLPSDRFSAERTGGSVSTLTIQRTQQEDSAVYLCASSILTGLNYEQYFGPGTRLTVT.

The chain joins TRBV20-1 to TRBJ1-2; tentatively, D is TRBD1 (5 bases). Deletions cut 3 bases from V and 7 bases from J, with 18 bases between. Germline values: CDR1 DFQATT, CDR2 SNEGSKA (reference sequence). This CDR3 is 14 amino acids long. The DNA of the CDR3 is TGCAGTGCTAGTGGGGACCGGGAGAGAACTGGCTACACCTTC. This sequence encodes CSASGDRERTGYTF.

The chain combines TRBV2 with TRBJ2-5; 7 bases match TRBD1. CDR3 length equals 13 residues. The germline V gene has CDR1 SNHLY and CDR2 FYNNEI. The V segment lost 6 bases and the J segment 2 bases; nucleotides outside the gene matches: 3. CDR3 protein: CASSVQGQETQYF. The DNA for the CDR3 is TGTGCCAGCAGCGTACAGGGGCAAGAGACCCAGTACTTC.

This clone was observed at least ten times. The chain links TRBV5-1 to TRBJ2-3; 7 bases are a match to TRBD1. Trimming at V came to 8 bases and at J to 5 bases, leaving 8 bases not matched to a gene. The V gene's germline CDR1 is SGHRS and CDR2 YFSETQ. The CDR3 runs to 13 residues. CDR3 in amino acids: CASSQGYEDTQYF. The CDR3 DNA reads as TGCGCCAGTTCACAGGGGTATGAAGATACGCAGTATTTT.

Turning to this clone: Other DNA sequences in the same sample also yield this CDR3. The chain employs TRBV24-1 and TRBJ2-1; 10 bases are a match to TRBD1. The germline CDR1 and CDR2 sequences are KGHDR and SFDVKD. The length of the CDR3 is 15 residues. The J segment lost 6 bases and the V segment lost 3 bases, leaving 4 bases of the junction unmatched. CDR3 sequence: CATSDPGQGLNEQFF. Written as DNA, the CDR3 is TGTGCCACCAGTGATCCGGGACAGGGGCTCAATGAGCAGTTCTTC.

The CDR3 spells CATSDPRLTEADEKLFF. For the CDR3, the DNA is TGTGCCACCAGTGATCCGCGACTCACCGAGGCGGATGAAAAACTGTTTTTT. The chain recombines TRBV24-1 with TRBJ1-4; no firm D call. V was shortened by 3 bases and J by 6 bases, with 19 bases between the two germline ends. Germline CDR1 is KGHDR and CDR2 is SFDVKD. The CDR3 totals 17 residues.

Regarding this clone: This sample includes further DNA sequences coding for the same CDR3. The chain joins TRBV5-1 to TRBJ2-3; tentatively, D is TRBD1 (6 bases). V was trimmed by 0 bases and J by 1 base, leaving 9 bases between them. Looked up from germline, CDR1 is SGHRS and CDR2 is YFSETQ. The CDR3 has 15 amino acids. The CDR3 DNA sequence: TGCGCCAGCAGCTTGGAGGGGGATGGCACAGATACGCAGTATTTT. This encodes CASSLEGDGTDTQYF.

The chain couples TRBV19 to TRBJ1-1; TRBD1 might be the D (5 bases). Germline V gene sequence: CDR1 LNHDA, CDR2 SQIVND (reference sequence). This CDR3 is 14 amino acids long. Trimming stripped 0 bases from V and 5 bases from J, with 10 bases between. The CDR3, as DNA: TGTGCCAGTAGTATAGATTGGGGCCAGACTGAAGCTTTCTTT. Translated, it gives CASSIDWGQTEAFF.

CDR3: CASSQWEDSPLHF. The CDR3 coding sequence is TGTGCCAGCAGCCAATGGGAGGATTCACCCCTCCACTTT. The V and J genes are TRBV3-1 (or the pseudogene TRBV3-2) and TRBJ1-6; D unresolved. This CDR3 has 13 amino acids. V was shortened by 2 bases and J by 8 bases, with 7 bases between the two germline ends. Germline-derived CDR1 and CDR2 are LGHDT and YNNKEL (reference sequence).